This TCR beta chain was documented in a study of cytomegalovirus exposure and HLA in healthy donors. Study context: HLA-typed donors were the source of approximately 80 million unique TCRs, which an early data release held.

The primer mix had 60 Vbeta and 13 Jbeta primers. TCRdb's copy holds only in-frame clones and misses some; the assay was immunoSEQ multiplex PCR. The sample yields some 170,000 clones, approximately 80% seen once. The donors (healthy individuals) were bone marrow donors. Study-wide findings and caveats: The authors later linked a missense DCLRE1C variant to TCR beta V- and J-gene trimming.

Trimming took 5 bases from V and 11 from J; bases not matched to a gene: 12. CDR3 size: 14 residues. Germline lookup yields CDR1 LNHNV and CDR2 YYDKDF (reference sequence). Regarding this clone: Its cognate antigen is unknown.

The chain joins TRBV15 to TRBJ2-5, with 9 positions matching TRBD2. Sequenced material: PBMCs. This TCR was recovered from a man aged 18 to 30 in good health and CMV-seropositive. CDR3 nucleotide sequence: TGTGCCACCAGCTCACGACTAGCGGTAGAAGAGCAGTACTTC. Translated: CATSSRLAVEEQYF.